The T cell receptor (beta chain) described here comes from a study of blood T cell repertoires in COVID-19 (dated by TCRdb to 2018 to 2020). At the level of the whole study: Samples covering the acute and convalescent phases of COVID-19 were provided by collaborators in the United States, Italy and Spain. The prospective study material was composed of cDNA or gDNA derived from T cells, B-cell-depleted T cells, or PBMCs. The dataset comprised deeply sampled blood TCRbeta repertoires from subjects exposed to, actively infected with, or recovered from COVID-19. The repertoires were made available in a free public database intended to serve as a resource for research on the immune response to SARS-CoV-2. Samples came from the ongoing ImmuneRACE study (first 160 participants) plus 1,254 subjects from 6 global collaborators. Sample metadata almost always included a de-identified subject ID, COVID-19 status, age in years and sex. HLA class I and class II types, where available, came from metadata supplied by the sample provider rather than from assay-based typing. The full study reports these points: The amount of clinical and demographic metadata varied by source and participant and was provided uncurated.

Participants in the prospective study were aged about 18 to 100 years, lived in under 30 United States geographic areas, and enrolled through a virtual design. Cohort assignment in the prospective study relied on participant-reported clinical history from a screening survey and a study questionnaire. In the prospective study, whole blood, serum and a nasopharyngeal or oropharyngeal swab were collected from each participant by mobile phlebotomists. Prospective study participants could optionally give additional blood draws and questionnaires over an approximately two-month period. Blood samples from the prospective study were shipped frozen or at room temperature prior to DNA extraction. As to this clone: The specificity of this receptor is unknown. Per-nucleotide qualities are absent, and no much larger clonotype sits a single base away.

The immunoSEQ Assay, a bias-controlled multiplex PCR, was used to amplify TCRbeta CDR3 regions from genomic DNA. Per the source publication's procedure: Nucleated cell counts per sample were estimated from amplification of reference gene primers within the assay. To quantify the absolute abundance of each unique TCRbeta CDR3 rearrangement, sequence reads were collapsed and filtered. For each sample, productive Simpson clonality was calculated as the square root of Simpson's diversity index over productive rearrangements. TCRdb limited this immuneACCESS table to in-frame rearrangements with V and J called. A share of clones is missing; checked studies link under half to unresolved V genes, and the rest is unexplained. V and J calls and clone size are given by that table; D and trimming were obtained from the DNA. Here the sample has under 250,000 clones; 85% to 90% occur a single time. Roughly 3.7% of the sample is in the top ten clones.

For CDR1 and CDR2, the germline V gene (reference sequence) lists LNHDA and SQIVND. From its cysteine to its phenylalanine, the CDR3 spans 16 amino acids. Only the CDR3 DNA stays, 48 bases, in frame from base 1. Here V drops 4 bases and J drops 7 bases, and the junction holds 11 bases not matched to any gene. Sequencing used PBMCs or T cells enriched from blood (not recorded which). The sequence derives from a woman aged 18 to 35 in a cohort exposed to, infected with or recovered from COVID-19 (not recorded which). The chain uses TRBV19 and TRBJ2-3; 10 of the junction bases match TRBD2. The CDR3 reads CASSKVASGGLNTQYF. The DNA sequence follows: TGTGCCAGTAGTAAGGTGGCTAGCGGGGGTTTGAATACGCAGTATTTT.